One sample yielded the 9 T cell receptor beta chains listed below, sequenced in a study of blood T cell repertoires in COVID-19. Produced via immunoSEQ multiplex PCR; TCRdb's table is partial and in-frame only. The sample contains a few hundred thousand clones, approximately 86% of which appear only once. The material sequenced was peripheral blood. Receptors originate from a man between 18 and 29 years old with active or convalescent COVID-19.

V usage is TRBV28 and J usage is TRBJ1-4; perhaps TRBD1 as D (5 bases). CDR1 is MDHEN, CDR2 SYDVKM, per germline. The CDR3 consists of 14 residues. Trimming left V 3 bases short and J 3 bases short, with 8 bases between. This chain's CDR3 is CASSFTGANEKLFF. The CDR3 DNA reads as TGTGCCAGCAGTTTTACGGGGGCTAATGAAAAACTGTTTTTT.

This clone was seen a single time. J is TRBJ1-1 and V is TRBV27; 8 positions agree with TRBD1. V lost 5 bases to trimming and J lost 6 bases; unmatched junction nucleotides: 14. Germline V gives CDR1 MNHEY, CDR2 SMNVEV (reference sequence). The length of the CDR3 is 16 residues. CDR3 sequence (DNA): TGTGCCAGCAGTATCACCGCCGGGACAGGTGTGGCTGAAGCTTTCTTT. This encodes CASSITAGTGVAEAFF.

The V call is TRBV7-9, the J call TRBJ1-2; 11 bases match TRBD1. CDR3 size: 17 residues. Losses at the gene ends were 6 bases for V and 3 bases for J; bases not matched to a gene: 12. Germline V gene sequence: CDR1 SEHNR, CDR2 FQNEAQ (reference sequence). Here the CDR3 DNA reads TGTGCCAGCAGGGCCGGGACAGGGGGTCATAAGGACTATGGCTACACCTTC. Amino acid sequence: CASRAGTGGHKDYGYTF.

V gene TRBV13 combines with J gene TRBJ1-1; D remains ambiguous. The V gene's germline CDR1 is PRHDT and CDR2 FYEKMQ (reference sequence). Trimming pared 5 bases from V and 2 bases from J, leaving 9 bases between. This CDR3 has 13 residues. CDR3 in amino acids: CASSPTDNTEAFF. The CDR3 DNA reads as TGTGCCAGCAGCCCAACAGATAACACTGAAGCTTTCTTT. Combining the CDR3 with reference TRBV13 and TRBJ1-1 gives the whole variable domain AAGVIQSPRHLIKEKRETATLKCYPIPRHDTVYWYQQGPGQDPQFLISFYEKMQSDKGSIPDRFSAQQFSDYHSELNMSSLELGDSALYFCASSPTDNTEAFFGQGTRLTVV.

The rearrangement joins TRBV7-2 to TRBJ1-5, with a weak D call TRBD1 (6 bases). The CDR3 contains 15 residues. V dropped 3 bases and J dropped 7 bases, with 16 bases sitting between them. Per germline, CDR1 SGHTA and CDR2 FQGNSA. The chain's CDR3 is CASSFNSGQGQPQHF. The CDR3 DNA reads TGTGCCAGCAGCTTCAACTCGGGACAAGGCCAGCCCCAGCATTTT.

This chain uses TRBV7-3 with TRBJ2-1; no clear D. V lost 5 bases to trimming and J lost 0 bases, with 11 bases between them. Germline V gene sequence: CDR1 SGHTA, CDR2 FQGTGA. The CDR3 extends over 15 amino acids. The CDR3 region has the DNA TGTGCCAGCAGCAGCGTCCAGAGCTCCTACAATGAGCAGTTCTTC. As protein: CASSSVQSSYNEQFF.

The J gene is TRBJ1-2, the V gene TRBV5-1; possible D gene TRBD1, 6 bases. The CDR3 sequence is 13 residues long. Trimming pared 4 bases from V and 5 bases from J, leaving 12 bases between. The germline V gene encodes CDR1 SGHRS and CDR2 YFSETQ. Written as DNA, the CDR3 is TGCGCCAGCAGCGACCAGGGGATATATGGCTACACCTTC. Its translation is CASSDQGIYGYTF. The full variable domain, its missing parts supplied by reference TRBV5-1 and TRBJ1-2, is KAGVTQTPRYLIKTRGQQVTLSCSPISGHRSVSWYQQTPGQGLQFLFEYFSETQRNKGNFPGRFSGRQFSNSRSEMNVSTLELGDSALYLCASSDQGIYGYTFGSGTRLTVV.

The J gene is TRBJ2-1, the V gene TRBV5-1; 9 nucleotides align to TRBD2. V was clipped by 1 base and J by 5 bases; unmatched bases: 10. The germline V gene encodes CDR1 SGHRS and CDR2 YFSETQ. This CDR3 comprises 17 residues. The CDR3 protein is CASSLSLTSGPNNEQFF. DNA for the CDR3: TGCGCCAGCAGCTTGTCCTTAACTAGCGGGCCCAACAATGAGCAGTTCTTC.

This rearrangement joins TRBV7-2 to TRBJ1-2; 9 bases line up with TRBD1. The CDR3 is made up of 18 amino acids. With V trimmed by 5 bases and J by 8 bases, 21 bases remained unmatched. Germline CDR1 is SGHTA and CDR2 is FQGNSA. The CDR3 DNA sequence: TGTGCCAGCAGCCTTCCCGGAGGGACAGGGCATTTAATGGAGGGCTACACCTTC. Protein sequence: CASSLPGGTGHLMEGYTF.